These T cell receptor beta chains were read from a single sample in a study of blood T cell repertoires in COVID-19. Generated by immunoSEQ multiplex PCR, the TCRdb table keeps only in-frame clones and is missing some. The data show about 330,000 clones, with 85% seen just once and around 7.8% held by the top ten. The sequencing sample was made of peripheral blood. Source of these receptors: a human donor in a cohort sampled during active COVID-19. Each CDR3 is given with its conserved first and last residue. A D gene is named only where the DNA matches it firmly. A row's size may be missing; if present it is once, few, many or a size class.

TRBV7-2,-,-,TRBJ2-7,TGTGCCAGCAGCCCCGGGGGAGTAAATTCCTACGAGCAGTACTTC,CASSPGGVNSYEQYF
TRBV5-1,-,TRBD1,TRBJ1-3,TGCGCCAGCAGCTTGGCTGGGACAGGGAAAGGAAACACCATATATTTT,CASSLAGTGKGNTIYF
TRBV11-2,-,TRBD2,TRBJ2-7,TGTGCCAGCAGCACCGGGACTAGAGGCTACGAGCAGTACTTC,CASSTGTRGYEQYF
TRBV7-9,-,-,TRBJ1-6,TGTGCCAGCAGCTCTTGGGAGATCGCACCCCTCCACTTT,CASSSWEIAPLHF
TRBV10-3,-,TRBD2,TRBJ2-3,TGTGCCACCGACGGCGGGAGGGCCACAGATACGCAGTATTTT,CATDGGRATDTQYF
TRBV5-4,-,TRBD1,TRBJ2-4,TGTGCCAGCAGCGGTGACAGGGGGAAAGCCAAAAACATTCAGTACTTC,CASSGDRGKAKNIQYF
TRBV11-2,-,TRBD2,TRBJ2-2,TGTGCCAGCAGCATTACCGGGACTACCCCCGGGGAGCTGTTTTTT,CASSITGTTPGELFF
TRBV11-3,-,-,TRBJ1-1,TGTGCCAGCAGCCAAGAGAAGAACACTGAAGCTTTCTTT,CASSQEKNTEAFF
TRBV10-3,-,-,TRBJ1-1,TGTGCCATCAGTGAGTCGAGACAGGTGAACACTGAAGCTTTCTTT,CAISESRQVNTEAFF
TRBV23-1,few,-,TRBJ1-2,TGCGCCAGCAGTCAATCCAGGGGCGCACGAGGCTACACCTTC,CASSQSRGARGYTF
TRBV20-1,-,-,TRBJ1-5,TGCAGTGCTAGTAAGGAGTTCAACCAGCCCCAGCATTTT,CSASKEFNQPQHF
TRBV21-1,-,-,TRBJ1-2,TGTGCCAGCAGCAAACCTCCCCGGGGGGCGAATGGCTACACCTTC,CASSKPPRGANGYTF
TRBV6-5,-,-,TRBJ2-7,TGTGCCAGCAGTTACTCCGGTACCTACGAGCAGTACTTC,CASSYSGTYEQYF
TRBV20-1,-,-,TRBJ2-3,TGCAGTGCGACGGAGACAGATACGCAGTATTTT,CSATETDTQYF
TRBV6-5,-,-,TRBJ2-5,TGTGCCAGCAGTTGGGGCGAGACCCAGTACTTC,CASSWGETQYF
TRBV19,-,-,TRBJ1-5,TGTGCCAGTAAAACAGGTCCTAGCAATCAGCCCCAGCATTTT,CASKTGPSNQPQHF
TRBV18,-,TRBD1,TRBJ1-6,TGTGCCAGCTCACCAAGTATTACAGGGGCAGGTAGTTCACCCCTCCACTTT,CASSPSITGAGSSPLHF
TRBV6-5,-,-,TRBJ2-7,TGTGCCAGCAGTTACACGGGACAGACTAGAGCGGTCGAGCAGTACTTC,CASSYTGQTRAVEQYF
TRBV5-1,-,-,TRBJ1-4,TGCGCCAGCAGCTATACAGCAAACAATGAAAAACTGTTTTTT,CASSYTANNEKLFF
TRBV19,once,TRBD1,TRBJ1-2,TGTGCCAGTAGTATAAAGGGACAGTACTATGGCTACACCTTC,CASSIKGQYYGYTF
TRBV3-1/TRBV3-2,-,-,TRBJ1-2,TGTGCCAGCAGCCTCCGACAGGACTACACCTTC,CASSLRQDYTF
TRBV4-2,-,-,TRBJ2-1,TGTGCCAGCAGCCAAGAAAGGCAGGGGGGCGGGTATGAGCAGTTCTTC,CASSQERQGGGYEQFF
TRBV7-9,few,TRBD1,TRBJ1-1,TGTGCCAGCAGCTCGGAGCCGGGACAGGGGCCGAACACTGAAGCTTTCTTT,CASSSEPGQGPNTEAFF
TRBV6-5,-,-,TRBJ2-2,TGTGCCAGCAACCCTACTGTGGCGAACACCGGGGAGCTGTTTTTT,CASNPTVANTGELFF
TRBV19,-,TRBD1,TRBJ1-2,TGTGCCAGTAGCCCGACAGGGTCTGGCTATGGCTACACCTTC,CASSPTGSGYGYTF
TRBV6-6,-,TRBD1,TRBJ1-5,TGTGCCAGCAGTCCCCCAGGGACAGGGAGTAGTCAGCCCCAGCATTTT,CASSPPGTGSSQPQHF
TRBV12-3/TRBV12-4,once,-,TRBJ1-3,TGTGCCAGCAGTTTCGGGAAGGGAAACACCATATATTTT,CASSFGKGNTIYF
TRBV11-3,-,TRBD2,TRBJ2-7,TGCGGGGGGAGCTCCTACGAGCAGTACTTC,CGGSSYEQYF
TRBV4-1,-,TRBD1,TRBJ1-5,TGCGCCAGCAGCGCACAAGACAGGGAGAGTCAGCCCCAGCATTTT,CASSAQDRESQPQHF
TRBV30,few,TRBD2,TRBJ2-7,TGTGCCTGGAGTTTGGGGACTAGCGGCTACGAGCAGTACTTC,CAWSLGTSGYEQYF
TRBV6-5,-,-,TRBJ2-2,TGTGCCAGCAGTTACTCGTTCACACCGGAGCTGTTTTTT,CASSYSFTPELFF
TRBV6-1,-,TRBD2,TRBJ2-2,TGTGCCAGCAGTGCCCTCCCGGGACTAGCGGGGGGTCGGAACACCGGGGAGCTGTTTTTT,CASSALPGLAGGRNTGELFF
TRBV28,few,-,TRBJ1-2,TGTGCCAGCAGTTTACCCTACTCCGTCTATGGCTACACCTTC,CASSLPYSVYGYTF
TRBV2,-,-,TRBJ2-3,TGTGCCAGCAGCTTCTACCACCTCACAGATACGCAGTATTTT,CASSFYHLTDTQYF
TRBV3-1/TRBV3-2,-,-,TRBJ2-7,TGTGCCAGCGGAGGGGGCGTCGACGAGCAGTACTTC,CASGGGVDEQYF
TRBV3-1/TRBV3-2,-,-,TRBJ2-3,TGTGCCAGCAGCCAAAGACTGTATACGCAGTATTTT,CASSQRLYTQYF
TRBV5-1,-,TRBD1,TRBJ1-3,TGCGCCAGCAGCCAAGGGACAGACTCTGGAAACACCATATATTTT,CASSQGTDSGNTIYF
TRBV3-1/TRBV3-2,-,TRBD2,TRBJ2-1,TGTGCCAGCAGCCAAGGCGCAGCGGGGGGTGGGCAGTTCTTC,CASSQGAAGGGQFF
TRBV5-4,-,-,TRBJ1-1,TGTGCCAGCAGCTTGGAGACAAGGGGAACTGAAGCTTTCTTT,CASSLETRGTEAFF
TRBV13,-,-,TRBJ1-2,TGTGCCAGCAGCTTTAACAGGGAAGGGTATGGCTACACCTTC,CASSFNREGYGYTF
TRBV13,-,TRBD1,TRBJ2-7,TGTGCCAGCAGCTTAGTTACTGGAACAGGGGTGAACGAGCAGTACTTC,CASSLVTGTGVNEQYF
TRBV19,-,TRBD1,TRBJ2-7,TGTGCCAGTAGCACCGGGACAGGGGGATTCGAGCAGTACTTC,CASSTGTGGFEQYF
TRBV7-3,-,-,TRBJ2-3,TGTGCCAGCAGCCCCCCGAGCACAGATACGCAGTATTTT,CASSPPSTDTQYF
TRBV29-1,-,-,TRBJ1-4,TGCAGCGTTGTGACAGGTTTTAATGAAAAACTGTTTTTT,CSVVTGFNEKLFF
TRBV7-3,-,-,TRBJ1-6,TGTGCCAGCAGCTTAAGCAACGGCCCGGGTTCACCCCTCCACTTT,CASSLSNGPGSPLHF
TRBV5-1,-,-,TRBJ1-2,TGCGCCAGCAGACCATTCGGACAGATCTATGGCTACACCTTC,CASRPFGQIYGYTF
TRBV5-4,-,-,TRBJ2-5,TGTGCCAGCAGCTTGTCTAACTTGGGGGCTGAGACCCAGTACTTC,CASSLSNLGAETQYF
TRBV5-1,many,-,TRBJ1-5,TGCGCCAGCAGCTTTACAGGGTTAAATCAGCCCCAGCATTTT,CASSFTGLNQPQHF